The source of this T cell receptor (beta chain) is a study of CD8 T cells in Susac syndrome. V was clipped by 1 base and J by 3 bases; unmatched bases: 6. The CDR3 totals 16 residues. Germline V gene sequence: CDR1 LGHDT, CDR2 YNNKEL (reference sequence). An input of 0.5 to 1 ug of RNA was subjected to reverse transcription using random hexamers. TCRdb fed the immunoSEQ multiplex PCR reads into MiXCR, producing one record per CDR3 protein. The repertoire holds around 190,000 distinct CDR3 sequences, with roughly 95% as singletons. The sequence came from a human donor with multiple sclerosis. The sequenced sample consisted of CD8+ T cells from PBMCs. The V gene is TRBV3-1, the J gene TRBJ1-1, with 9 bases fitting TRBD1. CDR3 in amino acids: CASSQVGQGHHTEAFF. The CDR3 bases are TGTGCCAGCAGCCAAGTGGGACAGGGTCATCACACTGAAGCTTTCTTT. Looking up the rest from reference TRBV3-1 and TRBJ1-1 gives the full variable domain: DTAVSQTPKYLVTQMGNDKSIKCEQNLGHDTMYWYKQDSKKFLKIMFSYNNKELIINETVPNRFSPKSPDKAHLNLHINSLELGDSAVYFCASSQVGQGHHTEAFFGQGTRLTVV.